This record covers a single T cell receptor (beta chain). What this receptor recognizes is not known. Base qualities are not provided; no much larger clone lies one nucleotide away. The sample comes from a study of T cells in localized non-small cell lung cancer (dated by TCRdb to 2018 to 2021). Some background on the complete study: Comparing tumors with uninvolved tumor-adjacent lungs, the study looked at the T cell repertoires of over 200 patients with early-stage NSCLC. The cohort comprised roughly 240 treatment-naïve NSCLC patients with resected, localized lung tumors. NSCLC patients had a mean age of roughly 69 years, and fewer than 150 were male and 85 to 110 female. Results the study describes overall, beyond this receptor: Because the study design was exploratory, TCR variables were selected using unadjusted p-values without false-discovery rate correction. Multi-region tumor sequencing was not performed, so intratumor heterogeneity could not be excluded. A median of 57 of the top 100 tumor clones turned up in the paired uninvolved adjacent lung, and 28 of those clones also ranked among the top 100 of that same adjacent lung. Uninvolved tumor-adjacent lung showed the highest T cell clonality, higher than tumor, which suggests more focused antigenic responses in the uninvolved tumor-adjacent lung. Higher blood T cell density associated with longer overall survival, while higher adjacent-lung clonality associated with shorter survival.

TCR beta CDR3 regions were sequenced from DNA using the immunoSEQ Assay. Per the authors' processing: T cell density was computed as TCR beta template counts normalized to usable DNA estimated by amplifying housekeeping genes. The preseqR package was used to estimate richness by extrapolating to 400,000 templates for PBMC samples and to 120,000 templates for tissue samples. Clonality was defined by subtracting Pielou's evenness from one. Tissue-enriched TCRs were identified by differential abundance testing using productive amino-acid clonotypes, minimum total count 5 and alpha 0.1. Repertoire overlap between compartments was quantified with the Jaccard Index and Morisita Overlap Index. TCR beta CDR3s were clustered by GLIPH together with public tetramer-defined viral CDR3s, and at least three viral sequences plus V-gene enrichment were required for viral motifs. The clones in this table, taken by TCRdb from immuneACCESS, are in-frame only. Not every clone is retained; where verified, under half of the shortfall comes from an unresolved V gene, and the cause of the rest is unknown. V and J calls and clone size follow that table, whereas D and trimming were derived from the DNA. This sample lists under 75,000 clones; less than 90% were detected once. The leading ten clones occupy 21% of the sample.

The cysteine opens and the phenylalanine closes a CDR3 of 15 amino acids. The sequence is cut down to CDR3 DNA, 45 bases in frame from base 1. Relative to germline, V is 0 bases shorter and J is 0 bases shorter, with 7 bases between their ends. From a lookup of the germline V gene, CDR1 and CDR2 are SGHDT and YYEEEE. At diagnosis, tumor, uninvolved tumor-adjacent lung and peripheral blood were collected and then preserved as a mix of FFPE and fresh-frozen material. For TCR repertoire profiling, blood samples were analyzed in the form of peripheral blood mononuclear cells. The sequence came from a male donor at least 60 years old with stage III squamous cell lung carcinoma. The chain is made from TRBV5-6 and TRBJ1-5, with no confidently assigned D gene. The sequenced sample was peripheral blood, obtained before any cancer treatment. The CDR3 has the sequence CASSLGLNSNQPQHF. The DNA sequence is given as TGTGCCAGCAGCTTGGGGTTAAATAGCAATCAGCCCCAGCATTTT.